What follows are 21 T cell receptor beta chains derived from one specimen sequenced in a study of cytomegalovirus exposure and HLA in healthy donors. The PCR made use of 60 Vbeta and 13 Jbeta primers. TCRdb keeps only in-frame clones here, not all; method: immunoSEQ multiplex PCR. The sample lists roughly 100,000 clones, about 74% seen once, with 8.5% to 10% in the top ten. The specimen sequenced was PBMCs. Source of these receptors: a male donor in good health and CMV-seropositive.

The genes are TRBV5-1 and TRBJ2-3, with TRBD2 identical over 11 bases. With V trimmed by 5 bases and J by 5 bases, 4 bases remained unmatched. Germline V gives CDR1 SGHRS, CDR2 YFSETQ. The CDR3 has 14 residues. CDR3 DNA sequence: TGCGCCAGCAGACTAGCGGGAGCGGTAGATACGCAGTATTTT. Translating it yields CASRLAGAVDTQYF.

This chain connects TRBV7-6 to TRBJ1-1, with unresolved D. Trimming shortened V by 6 bases and J by 3 bases, and 14 bases separated the two germline ends. Germline loops: CDR1 SGHVS, CDR2 FNYEAQ. The CDR3 is 14 amino acids. The CDR3 coding sequence is TGTGCCAGCAGTCGAGGCAGCTCCGACACTGAAGCTTTCTTT. Its protein product is CASSRGSSDTEAFF.

The chain combines TRBV28 with TRBJ1-4, with TRBD1 matching over 7 bases. V lost 2 bases to trimming and J lost 10 bases; unmatched junction nucleotides: 10. The germline V gene encodes CDR1 MDHEN and CDR2 SYDVKM. The CDR3 has 15 amino acids. CDR3 in DNA: TGTGCCAGCAGTTTAGCAACAGGGGAAATACGAAAACTGTTTTTT. Residues: CASSLATGEIRKLFF.

This clone was counted between two and nine times. A far larger clone is a single base away, which makes a read error likely. Other nucleotide sequences in the sample specify the same CDR3. This chain connects TRBV5-4 to TRBJ2-2; 12 nucleotides match TRBD2. V dropped 4 bases and J dropped 6; count of bases not matched to a gene: 7. Germline V lookup: CDR1 SGHNT, CDR2 YYREEE (reference sequence). The CDR3 length is 16 residues. The chain's CDR3 is CASSRMTSGSAGELFF. In DNA, the CDR3 is TGTGCCAGCAGCCGTATGACTAGCGGGAGCGCCGGGGAGCTGTTTTTT.

The V call is TRBV28, the J call TRBJ1-6; D might be TRBD1 (6 bases). Trimming stripped 6 bases from V and 6 bases from J, with 15 bases between. The CDR3 consists of 15 residues. The V gene's germline CDR1 is MDHEN and CDR2 SYDVKM. The CDR3 nucleotides read TGTGCCAGCAGAAATTGGGAGGGGGTTAATTCACCCCTCCACTTT. Translating it yields CASRNWEGVNSPLHF.

With regard to this clone: The DNA is left out, because the CDR3 cannot be placed on it with certainty; the CDR3 is given as TCRdb lists it. The J gene is TRBJ2-1, the V gene TRBV21-1; TRBD2 is the table's D call, not checked against the DNA. TRBV21-1 corresponds to a pseudogene. From its first to its last residue, the CDR3 has 17 amino acids. CDR3 amino acids: CASSKVASGIAYNEQFF.

The CDR3 protein is CSVNPTGGTEAFF. DNA of the CDR3: TGCAGCGTAAATCCGACGGGTGGGACTGAAGCTTTCTTT. The rearrangement uses TRBV29-1 and TRBJ1-1; D not certain. V lost 6 bases and J 5 bases, leaving 16 bases between the germline ends. Germline assignment: CDR1 SQVTM and CDR2 ANQGSEA. This CDR3 spans 13 amino acids.

As concerns this clone: At one end, the junction sequence differs from germline, possibly due to a read error. V is TRBV6-5 and J is TRBJ2-5; a weak D match, TRBD2 (5 bases). Germline V gene sequence: CDR1 MNHEY, CDR2 SVGAGI. The CDR3 is 14 residues long. Written as DNA, the CDR3 is TGTGCCAGCAGTCGGACTTACTCACAAGATACCCAGTACTTC. It is translated as CASSRTYSQDTQYF.

Details on this clone: Germline is not matched at one junction end, which may reflect a read error. V and J are TRBV5-4 and TRBJ1-2; D gene uncertain. The CDR3 length is 12 residues. Germline V lookup: CDR1 SGHNT, CDR2 YYREEE (reference sequence). The CDR3 protein is CAGRPQEDGYTF. The CDR3 region has the DNA TGTGCCGGCAGGCCGCAAGAGGATGGCTACACCTTC.

This chain uses TRBV6-5 with TRBJ2-7; D is perhaps TRBD1 (6 bases). Germline V gives CDR1 MNHEY, CDR2 SVGAGI. The V end was cut by 6 bases, the J end by 3 bases, with 15 bases between. The CDR3 sequence is 14 residues long. The CDR3 DNA sequence: TGTGCCAGCAGAAAAAGGGACAATCGCTACGAGCAGTACTTC. This sequence encodes CASRKRDNRYEQYF.

The sample holds one count of this clone. The chain is built from TRBV5-1 and TRBJ2-1, with 10 nucleotides matching TRBD2. With V trimmed by 4 bases and J by 6 bases, 10 bases remained unmatched. There are 16 residues in the CDR3. Germline V gene sequence: CDR1 SGHRS, CDR2 YFSETQ. CDR3 region: CASSREAGGHSNEQFF. In DNA, the CDR3 is TGCGCCAGCAGCCGGGAAGCGGGAGGGCACAGCAATGAGCAGTTCTTC.

The chain employs TRBV19 and TRBJ2-5; 8 positions agree with TRBD1. Germline V gives CDR1 LNHDA, CDR2 SQIVND (reference sequence). V dropped 6 bases and J dropped 4; count of bases not matched to a gene: 7. The CDR3 spans 14 residues. CDR3 coding DNA: TGTGCCAGTAGCGAGACAGGGGCTTTAGAGACCCAGTACTTC. It specifies CASSETGALETQYF. Drawing the rest from reference TRBV19 and TRBJ2-5, the complete variable domain is DGGITQSPKYLFRKEGQNVTLSCEQNLNHDAMYWYRQDPGQGLRLIYYSQIVNDFQKGDIAEGYSVSREKKESFPLTVTSAQKNPTAFYLCASSETGALETQYFGPGTRLLVL.

The chain has TRBV7-3 and TRBJ2-2; 10 bases align to TRBD1. The germline CDR1 and CDR2 sequences are SGHTA and FQGTGA. This CDR3 has 17 amino acids. J lost 4 bases, V lost 4 bases, and 9 bases had no gene match. CDR3 sequence reads: CASSSSRDRGVTGELFF. The CDR3, as DNA: TGTGCCAGCAGCTCGTCACGGGACAGGGGAGTCACCGGGGAGCTGTTTTTT.

CDR3 in amino acids: CASSSGGYQPQHF. CDR3 bases: TGTGCCAGCAGCTCGGGGGGGTATCAGCCCCAGCATTTT. J is TRBJ1-5 and V is TRBV7-9; tentative D call: TRBD1 (5 bases). This CDR3 region has 13 residues. Germline V gene sequence: CDR1 SEHNR, CDR2 FQNEAQ (reference sequence). The V and J ends lost 4 bases and 5 bases respectively, with 9 bases between them. Full variable domain (missing parts from reference TRBV7-9 and TRBJ1-5): DTGVSQNPRHKITKRGQNVTFRCDPISEHNRLYWYRQTLGQGPEFLTYFQNEAQLEKSRLLSDRFSAERPKGSFSTLEIQRTEQGDSAMYLCASSSGGYQPQHFGDGTRLSIL.

There are a few counts of this clone. The chain employs TRBV2 and TRBJ2-7; TRBD2 is a possible D gene (5 bases). Germline V gene lookup returns CDR1 SNHLY and CDR2 FYNNEI. Trimming left V 8 bases short and J 4 bases short, with 18 bases between. This CDR3 comprises 14 residues. CDR3 region: CASRLLGTWYEQYF. CDR3 coding DNA: TGTGCCAGCCGCTTACTAGGTACATGGTACGAGCAGTACTTC.

The CDR3 bases are TGTGCCAGCAGCTTTATAGCGGGGTCCAACACCGGGGAGCTGTTTTTT. Its translation: CASSFIAGSNTGELFF. The V call is TRBV9, the J call TRBJ2-2, with 8 nucleotides matching TRBD2. Per germline, CDR1 SGDLS and CDR2 YYNGEE. The CDR3 runs to 16 residues. Trimming cost V 4 bases and J 2 bases; bases outside gene matches: 7.

The chain employs TRBV19 and TRBJ2-1, with a tentative D call TRBD2 (5 bases). The CDR3 runs to 13 residues. Germline loops: CDR1 LNHDA, CDR2 SQIVND (reference sequence). The V and J ends lost 3 bases and 7 bases respectively, with 10 bases between them. Here the CDR3 reads CASSINRENEQFF. The CDR3 nucleotides are TGTGCCAGTAGTATTAATCGGGAAAATGAGCAGTTCTTC.

This chain uses TRBV5-6 with TRBJ1-4; 7 bases align to TRBD1. The CDR3 is 15 residues long. The germline V gene encodes CDR1 SGHDT and CDR2 YYEEEE. With V trimmed by 4 bases and J by 8 bases, 11 bases remained unmatched. CDR3 sequence: CASSLNTGVGEKLFF. The CDR3 DNA sequence: TGTGCCAGCAGCCTTAATACAGGGGTGGGGGAAAAACTGTTTTTT.

The chain has TRBV7-2 and TRBJ2-3; D uncertain. The CDR3 contains 13 residues. Germline assignment: CDR1 SGHTA and CDR2 FQGNSA. V was pared by 0 bases and J by 4 bases, with 5 bases between. CDR3 nucleotide sequence: TGTGCCAGCAGCTTAGCCCTCTCAGATACGCAGTATTTT. Translated: CASSLALSDTQYF.

The CDR3 here is CASRSGQGPGETQYF. The CDR3 nucleotides read TGTGCCAGCAGGTCGGGACAGGGCCCCGGGGAGACCCAGTACTTC. This sequence joins TRBV27 and TRBJ2-5, with TRBD1 identical over 9 bases. V shed 6 bases, J shed 5 bases, and the junction held 10 bases outside the gene matches. CDR1 and CDR2 (germline): MNHEY, SMNVEV (reference sequence). This CDR3 region has 15 residues.

This chain joins TRBV7-2 and TRBJ2-1; no reliable D call. Germline V CDR1 and CDR2: SGHTA, FQGNSA. Trimming took 5 bases from V and 7 from J, leaving 12 bases between them. The CDR3 has 13 amino acids. CDR3 sequence reads: CASSPLNRNEQFF. The DNA of the CDR3 is TGTGCCAGCAGCCCCTTAAACCGGAATGAGCAGTTCTTC.